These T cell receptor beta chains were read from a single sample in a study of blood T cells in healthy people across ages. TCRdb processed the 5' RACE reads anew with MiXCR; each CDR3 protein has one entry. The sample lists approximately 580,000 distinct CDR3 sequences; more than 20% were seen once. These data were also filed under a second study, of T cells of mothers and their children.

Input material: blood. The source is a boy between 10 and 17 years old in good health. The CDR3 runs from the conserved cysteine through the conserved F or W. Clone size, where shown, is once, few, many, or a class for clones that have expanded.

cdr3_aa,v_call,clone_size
CASSSTHGTGSNGYTF,TRBV28,NA
CASSLIADTDTQYF,TRBV13,few
CASSKEGARTGNTEAFF,TRBV5-1,NA
CASSRQDGSSGNTIYF,TRBV18,few
CASSVVPGSDTQYF,TRBV9,few
CASSLARGTPERSYNSPLHF,TRBV11-1,few
CASKIGTSGSHEQFF,TRBV27,few
CASSLARQQETQYF,TRBV5-6,few
CASSHRPGQGVTEQFF,TRBV28,few
CASSLLSLGLAGDKNTGELFF,TRBV28,NA
CASSIATSGLYEQYF,TRBV5-1,NA
CASTRVTEAFF,TRBV6-6,few
CSASRSGSGDEQFF,TRBV20-1,NA
CASSWGQGPETQYF,TRBV7-9,few
CASSLGIQGNGEQFF,TRBV7-3,many
CASSQVMNTEAFF,TRBV3-1,NA
CASSLTGELFF,TRBV3-1,many
CASSDGAGVDTQYF,TRBV7-2,once
CAVRDVGSPLHF,TRBV10-3,once
CASSRGPGSNQPQHF,TRBV5-4,few
CASSCSGASCEQYF,TRBV6-2/TRBV6-3,few
CASSVARVDETQYF,TRBV9,NA
CASSPLQGALGETQYF,TRBV27,few
CASSQDSSSTNEKLFF,TRBV4-3,few
CSAHRGGIYEQYF,TRBV20-1,NA
CASSGELAGGANHIQYF,TRBV9,NA
CASSLRLAGVSDTQYF,TRBV7-2,many
CASSLGVGYATDTQYF,TRBV7-2,few
CASSLTGGRLADTQYF,TRBV7-2,NA
CSVRRVRDNEQFF,TRBV29-1,few
CSASQGETQYF,TRBV20-1,few
CSARTGIEQFF,TRBV20-1,NA
CASSLRGTRSSYNSPLHF,TRBV12-3/TRBV12-4,NA
CSARMPSGDTGELFF,TRBV20-1,NA
CASSQDWKRANYGYTF,TRBV4-3,few
CASSSVGTGELFF,TRBV7-9,few
CASSQSPQGLSGNTIYF,TRBV14,NA
CASSFHRTDRGYEQYF,TRBV7-2,NA